This record looks at one T cell receptor (beta chain) sequence and its context. This clone was detected only a few times. The specificity of this receptor is unknown. No quality values exist for individual bases; no much larger clone is one base distant. The control group consisted of roughly 10 patients who received myeloablative marrow transplants with methotrexate plus a calcineurin inhibitor and who were sampled 1 year after transplant. Peripheral blood and bone marrow mononuclear cells were isolated by Ficoll-Hypaque density centrifugation and cryopreserved. These data are taken from a study of T cells after posttransplantation cyclophosphamide (dated by TCRdb to about 2016). About the study as a whole: The study tracked T cell repertoire reconstitution by TRB sequencing after myeloablative bone marrow transplantation using posttransplantation cyclophosphamide as GVHD prophylaxis. Antigen receptor sequencing was done on samples from a few dozen PTCy-treated patients and from approximately 16 related bone marrow donors of those patients. Blood from all 35 or so PTCy patients who had 1-year posttransplant specimens underwent TRB sequencing. Because TRA and TRB clonality were tightly correlated in 8 or 9 samples, subsequent TCR analyses were focused on TRB only. In 3 patients, up to roughly 3 additional blood samples taken between 2 and 5.2 years after transplant also underwent TRB sequencing, as did pretransplant blood from a handful of patients. Public TRB sequences were compared against a database of over 3,500 sequences linked to responses to pathogens, tumor antigens, self-antigens and alloantigens. Overall study outcomes, separate from this receptor: Across the roughly 48 patients, TRB clonality was highly associated with recipient CMV seropositivity and CMV reactivation, and diversity with PTCy was similar to that in the CNI/methotrexate controls. Donor-recipient similarity was low at 1-2 months but rose over the first year, and later blood repertoires were often dominated by donor CD8+ memory clones. The TRB repertoires of T cells infiltrating skin or GI tract showed only limited overlap with the TRB repertoires of T cells in blood.

TRB sequencing was run on genomic DNA with either the immunoSEQ assay at survey resolution or the hsTCRB kit. The original methods were these. The immunoSEQ software was used for initial read processing, and the LymphoSeq R package was used for repertoire analyses. Clonality was computed as 1 minus normalized Shannon entropy; Gini coefficient was also calculated for each TRB dataset. Phenotypes of unsorted samples were inferred by mapping TRB sequences from sorted subsets of the recipient or donor onto unsorted samples of the same recipient. TCRdb stores this immuneACCESS table with in-frame sequences only. Part of the clones is absent; in the studies checked, under half of the shortfall reflects unresolved V genes, and no reason is known for the rest. V, J and clone size are those of that table, while D and trimming were read from the DNA. Here the sample has around 9,400 clones; about 90% occur a single time. Together, the top ten hold roughly 4% of the sample.

This sequence was found in a male patient in his fifties who received an allogeneic stem cell transplant from an unrelated donor, was CMV-positive, and had chronic GVHD only. Some T cells may be donor cells from the graft after a transplant. The sequences come from PBMCs, collected approximately 430 days after allogeneic stem cell transplant with calcineurin inhibitor and methotrexate.

The DNA reads as follows: TGTGCCAGCAGGGGTACAGGGCCCAATCAGCCCCAGCATTTT. This sequence encodes CASRGTGPNQPQHF. This sequence uses TRBV28 and TRBJ1-5; TRBD1 is a possible D gene, resting on 6 matching bases. For CDR1 and CDR2, the germline V gene lists MDHEN and SYDVKM. Inclusive of the bounding cysteine and phenylalanine, the CDR3 is 14 residues long. CDR3 DNA is the only sequence kept; it has 42 bases, read in frame from the first base. A distance of 12 bases separates the germline ends of V and J, which lose 6 bases and 3 bases respectively. The full variable domain, with segments outside the CDR3 supplied by the reference TRBV28 and TRBJ1-5 proteins, appears as DVKVTQSSRYLVKRTGEKVFLECVQDMDHENMFWYRQDPGLGLRLIYFSYDVKMKEKGDIPEGYSVSREKKERFSLILESASTNQTSMYLCASRGTGPNQPQHFGDGTRLSIL.